The clone carrying this T cell receptor beta chain appeared many times. CDR1 and CDR2 (germline): LGHNA, YNFKEQ. The CDR3 is 17 residues long. V lost 0 bases, J lost 8 bases, and 22 bases lay in between. Physicians reached a diagnosis by relying on clinical symptoms, serum thyroxine, TRAb, thyroid ultrasound and orbital computed tomography. The sample originates from a study of Graves' ophthalmopathy and Graves' hyperthyroidism. The sequenced template was RNA, covering the TCR beta CDR3 region. The first-round RT-PCR employed HTBI primers together with the Qiagen OneStep RT-PCR kit. A multiplex PCR was then performed as the second round. In TCRdb, the multiplex PCR reads were re-called with MiXCR into one record per CDR3 protein. The sample includes 300,000 to 500,000 distinct CDR3 sequences, less than 20% seen only once; the top ten take around 7%.

The receptor comes from a woman younger than 30 with stable Graves' hyperthyroidism. Sequenced material: peripheral blood. The chain recombines TRBV4-2 with TRBJ1-2; D gene unclear. This chain's CDR3 is CASSQDPYNTRDNGYTF. CDR3 DNA sequence: TGTGCCAGCAGCCAAGATCCTTACAATACGCGAGATAACGGCTACACCTTC.